This is a list of T cell receptor beta chains from one sample in a study of blood T cell repertoires in COVID-19. TCRdb's copy holds only in-frame clones and misses some; the assay was immunoSEQ multiplex PCR. This sample has approximately 90,000 clones, with more than 60% found just once. The sample was peripheral blood. All receptors come from a man aged 65 to 79 with acute or convalescent COVID-19. CDR3s include the opening cysteine and the closing phenylalanine or tryptophan. D genes are given only for firm matches. Where a row states a size, it is once, few, many or the class of an expanded clone; other rows omit it.

CDR3,DNA,D,J,size,V
CAWSRTGYGYTF,TGTGCCTGGAGTAGAACAGGGTATGGCTACACCTTC,.,TRBJ1-2,once,TRBV30
CASSEVDGVALGSYEQYF,TGTGCCAGCAGTGAAGTGGACGGGGTGGCTCTCGGGTCCTACGAGCAGTACTTC,.,TRBJ2-7,.,TRBV6-1
CASSAQGAGGPREQYF,TGTGCCAGCAGTGCCCAAGGAGCGGGGGGGCCGCGCGAGCAGTACTTC,TRBD2,TRBJ2-7,.,TRBV27
CASSLVGVGDEKLFF,TGTGCCAGCAGCTTAGTAGGGGTGGGCGATGAAAAACTGTTTTTT,.,TRBJ1-4,.,TRBV7-2
CASSKVTSAIDQETQYF,TGTGCCAGTAGTAAGGTGACTAGCGCTATCGACCAAGAGACCCAGTACTTC,TRBD2,TRBJ2-5,.,TRBV19
CASSRMGEGWEKLFF,TGTGCCAGCAGCAGAATGGGGGAGGGCTGGGAAAAACTGTTTTTT,.,TRBJ1-4,.,TRBV3-1/TRBV3-2
CASSTSGTASYNEQFF,TGTGCCAGCAGTACCTCCGGGACAGCCTCCTACAATGAGCAGTTCTTC,TRBD1,TRBJ2-1,.,TRBV28
CVRSFTTGEKETQYF,TGTGTCAGAAGCTTCACGACAGGGGAAAAGGAGACCCAGTACTTC,.,TRBJ2-5,.,TRBV7-5
CATWGQPGETQYF,TGTGCCACATGGGGGCAGCCGGGAGAGACCCAGTACTTC,.,TRBJ2-5,.,TRBV27
CASSLAGEYGYTF,TGTGCCAGCAGCTTAGCAGGGGAATATGGCTACACCTTC,.,TRBJ1-2,few,TRBV11-2
CASSRSGYTEAFF,TGTGCCAGCAGTAGATCAGGGTACACTGAAGCTTTCTTT,.,TRBJ1-1,.,TRBV6-2/TRBV6-3
CARCGGETQYF,TGTGCCAGGTGCGGAGGAGAGACCCAGTACTTC,.,TRBJ2-5,.,TRBV19
CASSREPRMNTEAFF,TGTGCCAGCAGCCGGGAGCCTCGAATGAACACTGAAGCTTTCTTT,.,TRBJ1-1,.,TRBV11-1
CASSLEATGGGETQYF,TGTGCCAGCAGCCTAGAGGCTACAGGGGGAGGAGAGACCCAGTACTTC,TRBD1,TRBJ2-5,.,TRBV7-9
CASSHQDSFAGYTF,TGTGCCAGCAGCCACCAAGACAGCTTCGCAGGCTACACCTTC,.,TRBJ1-2,.,TRBV3-1/TRBV3-2
CASSQEGARGPNQPQHF,TGCGCCAGCAGCCAAGAAGGAGCCAGGGGGCCAAATCAGCCCCAGCATTTT,TRBD1,TRBJ1-5,.,TRBV4-1
CATSTPRDRLLGGYTF,TGTGCCACCAGCACCCCGCGGGACAGGCTTCTTGGTGGCTACACCTTC,TRBD1,TRBJ1-2,.,TRBV15
CASSPENYGYTF,TGTGCCAGCTCCCCCGAGAACTATGGCTACACCTTC,.,TRBJ1-2,.,TRBV18
CASSPRESNEQFF,TGTGCCAGCAGCCCTAGGGAGAGCAATGAGCAGTTCTTC,.,TRBJ2-1,.,TRBV5-4
CASSRTGNSPLHF,TGTGCCAGCAGTCGTACAGGGAATTCACCCCTCCACTTT,.,TRBJ1-6,few,TRBV28
CASSQTGIRSYEQYF,TGTGCCAGCAGTCAGACAGGGATCCGATCCTACGAGCAGTACTTC,TRBD1,TRBJ2-7,.,TRBV28
CASSQVDTSQETQYF,TGCGCCAGCAGCCAAGTTGACACGAGCCAAGAGACCCAGTACTTC,.,TRBJ2-5,.,TRBV4-1
CASSLRDNYNEQFF,TGTGCCAGCAGCTTGAGGGACAACTACAATGAGCAGTTCTTC,.,TRBJ2-1,once,TRBV5-5
CASSPRTGDYGYTF,TGTGCCAGCAGCCCCCGGACAGGTGATTATGGCTACACCTTC,TRBD1,TRBJ1-2,.,TRBV7-9
CAWSVATGGEQYF,TGTGCCTGGAGTGTGGCAACAGGGGGCGAGCAGTACTTC,TRBD1,TRBJ2-7,.,TRBV30
CASSPPRQGAGELFF,TGTGCCAGCAGCCCTCCCAGACAGGGGGCCGGGGAGCTGTTTTTT,TRBD1,TRBJ2-2,.,TRBV7-9
CASSFGANTEAFF,TGTGCCAGCAGCTTTGGAGCCAACACTGAAGCTTTCTTT,.,TRBJ1-1,.,TRBV7-9
CASSPGQGNQPQHF,TGTGCCAGCAGTCCGGGACAGGGGAATCAGCCCCAGCATTTT,TRBD1,TRBJ1-5,.,TRBV28
CASSQQSPGGTLSQPQHF,TGCGCCAGCAGCCAACAATCTCCCGGGGGGACCCTCAGTCAGCCCCAGCATTTT,.,TRBJ1-5,.,TRBV4-1
CASSGRQGPHLYGYTF,TGTGCCAGCAGCGGCCGACAGGGCCCGCACCTCTATGGCTACACCTTC,TRBD1,TRBJ1-2,once,TRBV5-4
CASSSYLLAKNIQYF,TGTGCCAGCAGCTCCTACCTGCTCGCCAAAAACATTCAGTACTTC,.,TRBJ2-4,.,TRBV13
CASSTNPTGTNSPLHF,TGTGCCAGTAGTACCAATCCGACAGGAACCAATTCACCCCTCCACTTT,.,TRBJ1-6,.,TRBV19
CASSEREGSDGYTF,TGTGCCAGCAGTGAAAGGGAGGGCAGCGATGGCTACACCTTC,.,TRBJ1-2,.,TRBV2
CASSLTGAGGLQETQYF,TGTGCCAGCAGCTTGACCGGAGCGGGGGGCCTCCAAGAGACCCAGTACTTC,TRBD2,TRBJ2-5,.,TRBV5-5
CASTYRVEANEKLFF,TGTGCCAGCACCTACAGGGTGGAGGCTAATGAAAAACTGTTTTTT,.,TRBJ1-4,.,TRBV2
CASSPQGRSTDTQYF,TGTGCCAGCAGCCCACAGGGCAGGTCGACAGATACGCAGTATTTT,.,TRBJ2-3,.,TRBV7-3
CASSQGQTDQPQHF,TGTGCCAGCAGCCAGGGACAGACCGATCAGCCCCAGCATTTT,TRBD1,TRBJ1-5,few,TRBV4-2
CSASTQGAQGGNTIYF,TGCAGTGCTAGTACCCAGGGGGCGCAGGGCGGAAACACCATATATTTT,TRBD1,TRBJ1-3,.,TRBV20-1
CASSHSTGTLGNTEAFF,TGCGCCAGCAGCCATTCCACAGGGACCCTCGGGAACACTGAAGCTTTCTTT,.,TRBJ1-1,.,TRBV4-1
CASSKYRLHTEAFF,TGTGCCAGCAGCAAATACAGGCTCCACACTGAAGCTTTCTTT,.,TRBJ1-1,few,TRBV9
CASSLQGASTGELFF,TGTGCCAGCAGCTTGCAGGGGGCGAGCACCGGGGAGCTGTTTTTT,TRBD1,TRBJ2-2,.,TRBV5-6
CASSQAGALSGNTIYF,TGTGCCAGCTCACAGGCGGGGGCCCTCTCTGGAAACACCATATATTTT,.,TRBJ1-3,.,TRBV18
CATRTSGSYNEQFF,TGTGCCACCAGGACTAGCGGCTCCTACAATGAGCAGTTCTTC,TRBD2,TRBJ2-1,few,TRBV24-1
CAWTLPRGSLAYNSPLHF,TGTGCCTGGACACTACCGCGGGGCAGTTTGGCCTATAATTCACCCCTCCACTTT,.,TRBJ1-6,.,TRBV30
CASSLGAGARDTQYF,TGTGCCAGCAGCTTAGGAGCTGGGGCAAGAGATACGCAGTATTTT,.,TRBJ2-3,few,TRBV11-2
CASSGTTNQPQHF,TGTGCCAGCAGCGGGACAACGAATCAGCCCCAGCATTTT,.,TRBJ1-5,once,TRBV6-2/TRBV6-3
CASSLGGTGDYGYTF,TGTGCCAGCAGCTTGGGTGGGACAGGGGACTATGGCTACACCTTC,TRBD1,TRBJ1-2,.,TRBV5-6
CASSATGTRGPSGNTIYF,TGTGCCAGCAGCGCTACCGGGACAAGGGGCCCCTCTGGAAACACCATATATTTT,.,TRBJ1-3,.,TRBV5-6
CASSGSLNTGELFF,TGTGCCAGCAGTGGGAGCTTGAACACCGGGGAGCTGTTTTTT,.,TRBJ2-2,.,TRBV6-2/TRBV6-3
CASSPKATGELFF,TGTGCCAGCAGCCCGAAAGCTACCGGGGAGCTGTTTTTT,.,TRBJ2-2,.,TRBV14
CASSSDPGGMNTEAFF,TGTGCCAGCAGCTCGGACCCAGGGGGAATGAACACTGAAGCTTTCTTT,TRBD1,TRBJ1-1,.,TRBV5-5
CASSVPGQYNEQFF,TGTGCCAGTAGCGTACCGGGACAGTACAATGAGCAGTTCTTC,TRBD1,TRBJ2-1,.,TRBV19
CASNLAGGIQETQYF,TGTGCCAGCAATCTAGCGGGGGGGATCCAAGAGACCCAGTACTTC,TRBD2,TRBJ2-5,.,TRBV3-1/TRBV3-2
CASSLGKGAYSPLHF,TGTGCCAGCAGCTTGGGAAAGGGGGCGTATTCACCCCTCCACTTT,TRBD1,TRBJ1-6,.,TRBV5-4
CASSQGFFRSGSYNSPLHF,TGTGCCAGCAGCCAAGGGTTCTTTAGGAGTGGGTCCTATAATTCACCCCTCCACTTT,.,TRBJ1-6,many,TRBV3-1/TRBV3-2